Below are 5 T cell receptor beta chains sequenced from a single sample in a study of Graves' ophthalmopathy and Graves' hyperthyroidism. Investigators amplified TCR beta CDR3 regions from RNA transcripts. The authors performed first-round RT-PCR with HTBI primers and then a second-round multiplex PCR. One entry per CDR3 protein, called by TCRdb with MiXCR from the multiplex PCR reads. The table has hundreds of thousands of distinct CDR3 sequences, 20% to 25% seen once. Sequencing was carried out using peripheral blood. These receptors were obtained from a woman younger than 35 with stable Graves' hyperthyroidism. Some clones in this sample may be carry-over from other donors' samples.

This clonotype came up a few times. This rearrangement joins TRBV5-1 to TRBJ1-1; 7 bases are a match to TRBD1. The V segment lost 3 bases and the J segment 7 bases; nucleotides outside the gene matches: 12. The CDR3 runs to 15 residues. CDR1 and CDR2 from the germline V gene are SGHRS and YFSETQ. This chain's CDR3 is CASSSTRDRRHEAFF. The CDR3 nucleotides are TGCGCCAGCAGCTCTACCCGGGACAGACGACATGAAGCTTTCTTT.

Ten or more counts support this clonotype. The chain combines TRBV11-2 with TRBJ2-7; 8 bases map to TRBD2. Germline V gives CDR1 SGHAT, CDR2 FQNNGV. V shed 0 bases, J shed 2 bases, and the junction held 9 bases outside the gene matches. CDR3 size: 17 residues. This CDR3 reads CASSLEGSGAPPYEQYF. The CDR3 DNA sequence: TGTGCCAGCAGCTTAGAGGGTAGCGGGGCTCCCCCCTACGAGCAGTACTTC.

This chain links TRBV15 with TRBJ2-7; 8 bases are a match to TRBD1. CDR1 and CDR2 (germline): LNHNV, YYDKDF (reference sequence). The CDR3 covers 15 residues. After removal of 0 bases from V and 2 bases from J, the junction contained 3 bases not matched to a gene. The CDR3 here is CATSREATGAYEQYF. CDR3 bases: TGTGCCACCAGCAGAGAGGCGACAGGGGCCTACGAGCAGTACTTC.

Comments on this clonotype: Likely a read error: the CDR3 ends without its conserved phenylalanine or tryptophan. CDR3 region: CASSKTSSGSHEQYY. The DNA for the CDR3 is TGTGCCAGCAGCAAGACAAGTAGCGGGAGCCACGAGCAGTACTAC. The V gene is TRBV5-4, the J gene TRBJ2-7, with TRBD2 matching 9 bases. The ends lost 4 bases at V and 5 bases at J; junction bases unmatched: 10. The CDR3 runs to 15 residues. Per the germline V gene, CDR1 is SGHNT and CDR2 is YYREEE (reference sequence).

There are many counts of this clonotype. This chain connects TRBV19 to TRBJ1-1; TRBD1 is a possible D gene (5 bases). The V and J ends lost 0 bases and 11 bases respectively, with 13 bases between them. Germline CDR1 reads LNHDA; CDR2 reads SQIVND (reference sequence). This CDR3 spans 13 amino acids. The CDR3 nucleotides read TGTGCCAGTAGTATAGACCCGGCTCGGGGCGCTTTCTTT. Its translation is CASSIDPARGAFF.